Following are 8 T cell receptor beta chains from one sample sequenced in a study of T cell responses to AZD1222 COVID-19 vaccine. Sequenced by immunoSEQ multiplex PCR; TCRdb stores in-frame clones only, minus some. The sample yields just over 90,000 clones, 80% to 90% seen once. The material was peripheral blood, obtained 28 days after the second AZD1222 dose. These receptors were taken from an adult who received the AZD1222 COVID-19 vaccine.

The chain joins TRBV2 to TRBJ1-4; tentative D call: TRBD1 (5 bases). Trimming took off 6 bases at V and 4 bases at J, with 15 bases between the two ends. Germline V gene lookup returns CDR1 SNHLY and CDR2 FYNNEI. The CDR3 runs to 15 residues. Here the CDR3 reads CASRPDLGGNEKLFF. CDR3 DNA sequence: TGTGCCAGCAGACCGGACCTTGGGGGTAATGAAAAACTGTTTTTT.

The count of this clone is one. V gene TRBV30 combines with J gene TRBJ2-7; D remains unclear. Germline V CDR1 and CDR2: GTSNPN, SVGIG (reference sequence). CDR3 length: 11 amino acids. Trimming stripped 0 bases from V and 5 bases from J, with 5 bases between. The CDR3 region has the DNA TGTGCCTGGAGTGTTTTCAACGAGCAGTACTTC. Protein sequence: CAWSVFNEQYF.

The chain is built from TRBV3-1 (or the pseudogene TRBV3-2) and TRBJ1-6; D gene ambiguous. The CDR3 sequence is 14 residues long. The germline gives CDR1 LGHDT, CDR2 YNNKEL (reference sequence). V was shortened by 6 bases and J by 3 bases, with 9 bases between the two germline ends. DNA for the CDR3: TGTGCCAGCAGAAGGAATGACTATAATTCACCCCTCCACTTT. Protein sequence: CASRRNDYNSPLHF.

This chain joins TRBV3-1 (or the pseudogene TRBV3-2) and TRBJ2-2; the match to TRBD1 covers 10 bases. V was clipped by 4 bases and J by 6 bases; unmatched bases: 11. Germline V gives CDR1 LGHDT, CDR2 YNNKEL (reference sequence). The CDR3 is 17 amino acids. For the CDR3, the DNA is TGTGCCAGCAGCCCGAGGAGGGACAGGGGAATCGCCGGGGAGCTGTTTTTT. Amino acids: CASSPRRDRGIAGELFF.

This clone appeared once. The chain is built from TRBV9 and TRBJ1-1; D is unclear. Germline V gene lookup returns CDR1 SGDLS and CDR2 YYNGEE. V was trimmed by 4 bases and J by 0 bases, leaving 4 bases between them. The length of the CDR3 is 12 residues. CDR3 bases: TGTGCCAGCAGCTCCATGAACACTGAAGCTTTCTTT. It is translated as CASSSMNTEAFF.

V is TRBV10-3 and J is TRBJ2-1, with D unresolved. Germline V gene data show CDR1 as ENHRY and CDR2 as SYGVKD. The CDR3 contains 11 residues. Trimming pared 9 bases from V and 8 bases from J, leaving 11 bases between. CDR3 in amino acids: CAITIRDEQFF. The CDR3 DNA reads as TGTGCCATTACCATACGGGATGAGCAGTTCTTC.

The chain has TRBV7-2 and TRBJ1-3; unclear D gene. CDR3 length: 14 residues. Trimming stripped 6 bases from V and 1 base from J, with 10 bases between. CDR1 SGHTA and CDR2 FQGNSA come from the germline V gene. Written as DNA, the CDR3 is TGTGCCAGCAGTTTTGGCCCGTCTGGAAACACCATATATTTT. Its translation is CASSFGPSGNTIYF.

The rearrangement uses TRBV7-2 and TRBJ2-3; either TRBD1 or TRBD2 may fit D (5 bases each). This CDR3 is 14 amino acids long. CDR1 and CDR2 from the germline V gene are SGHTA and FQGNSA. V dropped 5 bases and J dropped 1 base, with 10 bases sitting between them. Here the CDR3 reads CASSPMGGTDTQYF. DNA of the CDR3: TGTGCCAGCAGCCCGATGGGGGGCACAGATACGCAGTATTTT.